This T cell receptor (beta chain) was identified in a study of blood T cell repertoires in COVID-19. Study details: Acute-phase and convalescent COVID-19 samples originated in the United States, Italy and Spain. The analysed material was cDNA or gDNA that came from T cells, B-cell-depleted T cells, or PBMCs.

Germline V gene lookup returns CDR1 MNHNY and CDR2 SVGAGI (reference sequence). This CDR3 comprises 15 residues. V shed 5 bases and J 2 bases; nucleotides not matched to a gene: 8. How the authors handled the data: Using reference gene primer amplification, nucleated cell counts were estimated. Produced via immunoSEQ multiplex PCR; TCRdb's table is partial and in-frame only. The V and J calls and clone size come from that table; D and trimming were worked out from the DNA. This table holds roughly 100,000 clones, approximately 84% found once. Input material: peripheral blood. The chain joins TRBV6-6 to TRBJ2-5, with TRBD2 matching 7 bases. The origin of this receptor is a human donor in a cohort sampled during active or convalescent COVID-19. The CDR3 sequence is CASSPPGSGQETQYF. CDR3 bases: TGTGCCAGCAGTCCCCCGGGTAGCGGGCAAGAGACCCAGTACTTC.